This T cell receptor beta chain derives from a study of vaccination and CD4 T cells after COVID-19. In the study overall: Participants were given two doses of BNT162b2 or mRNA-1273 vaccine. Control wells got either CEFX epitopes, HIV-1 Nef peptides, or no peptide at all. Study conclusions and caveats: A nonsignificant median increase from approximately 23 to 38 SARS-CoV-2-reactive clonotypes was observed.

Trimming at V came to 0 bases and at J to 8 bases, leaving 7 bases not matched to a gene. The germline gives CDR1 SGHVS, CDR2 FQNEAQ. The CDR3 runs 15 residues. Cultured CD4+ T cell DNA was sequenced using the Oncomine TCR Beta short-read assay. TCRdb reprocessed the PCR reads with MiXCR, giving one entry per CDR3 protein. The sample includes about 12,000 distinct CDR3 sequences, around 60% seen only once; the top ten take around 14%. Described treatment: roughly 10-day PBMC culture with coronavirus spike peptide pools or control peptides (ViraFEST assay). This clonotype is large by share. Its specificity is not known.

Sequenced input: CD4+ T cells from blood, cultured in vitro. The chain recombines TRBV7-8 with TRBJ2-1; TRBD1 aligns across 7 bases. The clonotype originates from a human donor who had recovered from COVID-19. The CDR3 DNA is TGTGCCAGCAGCTTAGCCCCAGGGGGAAGCGATGAGCAGTTCTTC. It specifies CASSLAPGGSDEQFF.